What follows are 23 T cell receptor beta chains derived from one specimen sequenced in a study of graft-versus-host responses after intestinal transplantation. Sequenced by immunoSEQ multiplex PCR; TCRdb stores in-frame clones only, minus some. Among some 95,000 clones listed, 91% were seen once. No antigen has been assigned to these receptors. The sample here was unstimulated CD8+ T cells sorted from spleen or lymph node cells, taken before intestinal transplant. Receptor source: a human donor who received an intestinal transplant.

The chain is built from TRBV5-6 and TRBJ1-5; D is perhaps TRBD1 (6 bases). V lost 4 bases and J lost 6, with 11 bases in between. Germline assignment: CDR1 SGHDT and CDR2 YYEEEE. CDR3 length equals 13 residues. CDR3 nucleotide sequence: TGTGCCAGCAGCCTGACAGGAAGTCAGCCCCAGCATTTT. Its translation: CASSLTGSQPQHF.

The rearrangement uses TRBV2 and TRBJ1-2; TRBD1 agrees at 7 bases. V lost 3 bases, J lost 3 bases, and 16 bases stayed unmatched. The CDR3 contains 18 residues. Germline V gene sequence: CDR1 SNHLY, CDR2 FYNNEI. CDR3 sequence (DNA): TGTGCCAGCAGTGATAAGACAGGGACCGAAGATTGGGACTATGGCTACACCTTC. Translating it yields CASSDKTGTEDWDYGYTF. The full variable domain, completed using reference TRBV2 and TRBJ1-2, is EPEVTQTPSHQVTQMGQEVILRCVPISNHLYFYWYRQILGQKVEFLVSFYNNEISEKSEIFDDQFSVERPDGSNFTLKIRSTKLEDSAMYFCASSDKTGTEDWDYGYTFGSGTRLTVV.

The V gene is TRBV6-6, the J gene TRBJ1-2; D remains unclear. CDR3 length equals 14 residues. V was trimmed by 6 bases and J by 7 bases, leaving 18 bases between them. Germline values: CDR1 MNHNY, CDR2 SVGAGI (reference sequence). CDR3 nucleotides: TGTGCCAGCAGCCTTGCTGCGGGAGGGAGTGGCTACACCTTC. Translated: CASSLAAGGSGYTF.

V gene TRBV19 combines with J gene TRBJ2-1, with a possible D match to TRBD2 (6 bases). Germline CDR1 reads LNHDA; CDR2 reads SQIVND (reference sequence). The CDR3 sequence is 15 residues long. V dropped 3 bases and J dropped 7 bases, with 16 bases sitting between them. CDR3 loop: CASSMPGAIANEQFF. CDR3 bases: TGTGCCAGTAGTATGCCGGGAGCAATAGCAAATGAGCAGTTCTTC.

The V and J genes are TRBV4-1 and TRBJ2-6; 8 nucleotides line up with TRBD2. Germline values: CDR1 MGHRA, CDR2 YSYEKL. The V segment lost 1 base and the J segment 4 bases; nucleotides outside the gene matches: 9. The CDR3 runs to 18 residues. The CDR3, as DNA: TGCGCCAGCAGCCAAGTGTGGCGGGGGGAGTGGGGGGCCAACGTCCTGACTTTC. Its protein is CASSQVWRGEWGANVLTF.

The rearrangement links TRBV7-8 to TRBJ2-1, with 9 bases aligning to TRBD2. Germline CDR1 SGHVS, CDR2 FQNEAQ. Germline trimming cut 3 bases from V and 5 bases from J; bases unmatched to any gene: 5. There are 15 residues in the CDR3. The CDR3 loop reads CASSFWREGNNEQFF. The DNA of the CDR3 is TGTGCCAGCAGCTTTTGGCGGGAGGGGAACAATGAGCAGTTCTTC.

The rearrangement links TRBV28 to TRBJ1-5, with 7 bases that match TRBD1. The CDR3 sequence is 17 residues long. Germline CDR1 is MDHEN and CDR2 is SYDVKM. Losses at the gene ends were 4 bases for V and 4 bases for J; bases not matched to a gene: 13. The CDR3 loop is CASSSPGGRGSNQPQHF. The CDR3 coding sequence is TGTGCCAGCAGTTCCCCAGGGGGGCGCGGGTCTAATCAGCCCCAGCATTTT.

This rearrangement joins TRBV4-3 to TRBJ2-7; no firm D call. The V gene's germline CDR1 is LGHNA and CDR2 YSLEER. The V end lost 0 bases, the J end lost 3 bases, and 9 bases lay between the germline ends. This CDR3 is built from 14 residues. DNA of the CDR3: TGCGCCAGCAGCCAAGATTATTCCGGCTACGAGCAGTACTTC. This translates into CASSQDYSGYEQYF.

The chain has TRBV4-1 and TRBJ2-1; maybe TRBD1 (6 bases). Germline CDR1 and CDR2: MGHRA and YSYEKL. Trimming stripped 0 bases from V and 3 bases from J, with 15 bases between. CDR3 length equals 17 residues. CDR3 bases: TGCGCCAGCAGCCAAGATCCCTCCGGACAGTTCTACAATGAGCAGTTCTTC. Its translation: CASSQDPSGQFYNEQFF.

The V gene is TRBV6-5, the J gene TRBJ1-1; unclear D gene. The ends were cut back, 6 bases at V and 3 bases at J, with 11 bases in the middle. The CDR3 has 13 residues. Germline CDR1 MNHEY, CDR2 SVGAGI. CDR3 residues: CASRPVSYTEAFF. In DNA, the CDR3 is TGTGCCAGCAGACCGGTTTCTTACACTGAAGCTTTCTTT.

This sequence joins TRBV19 and TRBJ1-1; D is perhaps TRBD1 (6 bases). Germline lookup yields CDR1 LNHDA and CDR2 SQIVND (reference sequence). The CDR3 runs 14 residues. The germline V and J ends were trimmed by 0 bases and 4 bases, with 9 bases remaining between them. CDR3 amino acids: CASSIDLTGTEAFF. The DNA for the CDR3 is TGTGCCAGTAGTATAGATCTGACAGGCACTGAAGCTTTCTTT.

The chain uses TRBV19 and TRBJ2-7; 7 bases fit TRBD2. This CDR3 is 13 amino acids long. CDR1 and CDR2 (germline): LNHDA, SQIVND (reference sequence). With 5 bases clipped from V and 2 bases from J, the junction kept 3 bases outside the gene matches. The CDR3 nucleotides read TGTGCCAGTAGTGCCGGGACTACCTACGAGCAGTACTTC. Protein product: CASSAGTTYEQYF.

The J gene is TRBJ1-1, the V gene TRBV15, with TRBD1 matching over 9 bases. The CDR3 consists of 15 residues. Germline lookup yields CDR1 LNHNV and CDR2 YYDKDF (reference sequence). The V gene end was trimmed by 5 bases and the J gene end by 2 bases; junction bases not matched to a gene: 6. The CDR3 sequence: CATSPRDRENTEAFF. CDR3 in DNA: TGTGCCACCAGCCCTCGGGACAGGGAAAACACTGAAGCTTTCTTT.

This sequence joins TRBV6-5 and TRBJ2-2; a weak D match, TRBD1 (6 bases). The CDR3 is made up of 13 amino acids. Germline-derived CDR1 and CDR2 are MNHEY and SVGAGI. Between the trimmed V and J ends, which lost 4 bases and 5 bases, there was a span of 8 bases. CDR3 in amino acids: CASSFRGTGELFF. The CDR3 nucleotides read TGTGCCAGCAGTTTCAGGGGAACCGGGGAGCTGTTTTTT.

This chain joins TRBV19 and TRBJ2-7, with 8 bases aligning to TRBD1. The junction had 2 bases not matched to a gene; V was cut back by 4 bases and J by 6 bases. This CDR3 has 12 amino acids. Germline CDR1 LNHDA, CDR2 SQIVND (reference sequence). CDR3 DNA: TGTGCCAGTAGTACGGGACAGGCCGAGCAGTACTTC. This gives the protein CASSTGQAEQYF. Looking up the rest from reference TRBV19 and TRBJ2-7 gives the full variable domain: DGGITQSPKYLFRKEGQNVTLSCEQNLNHDAMYWYRQDPGQGLRLIYYSQIVNDFQKGDIAEGYSVSREKKESFPLTVTSAQKNPTAFYLCASSTGQAEQYFGPGTRLTVT.

The chain has TRBV4-2 and TRBJ2-1; 8 bases map to TRBD2. CDR3 length: 16 residues. The J segment lost 9 bases and the V segment lost 0 bases, leaving 10 bases of the junction unmatched. Germline lookup yields CDR1 LGHNA and CDR2 YNFKEQ. The CDR3 DNA sequence: TGTGCCAGCAGCCAAGATCAGAGCGGGAGTAGGAGTGAGCAGTTCTTC. The encoded protein is CASSQDQSGSRSEQFF.

The CDR3: CASSLEWGQESSYEQYF. The DNA for the CDR3 is TGTGCCAGCAGTTTGGAATGGGGACAGGAAAGCTCCTACGAGCAGTACTTC. The chain couples TRBV28 to TRBJ2-7; TRBD1 matches at 8 bases. Germline V lookup: CDR1 MDHEN, CDR2 SYDVKM. This CDR3 is built from 17 residues. V trimming: 3 bases; J trimming: 0 bases; junction bases outside the gene matches: 10.

The genes are TRBV13 and TRBJ2-5, with TRBD2 matching over 11 bases. The CDR3 covers 16 residues. Unmatched junction bases numbered 10, after V lost 5 bases and J lost 5 bases. CDR1 is PRHDT and CDR2 is FYEKMQ in the germline V gene (reference sequence). The CDR3 is CASSETSGSQWETQYF. The CDR3 DNA reads as TGTGCCAGCAGCGAAACTAGCGGGAGCCAGTGGGAGACCCAGTACTTC.

The chain uses TRBV15 and TRBJ1-2, with TRBD1 matching 8 bases. Germline V lookup: CDR1 LNHNV, CDR2 YYDKDF (reference sequence). V gave up 5 bases and J gave up 7 bases; unmatched junction bases: 6. This CDR3 has 13 residues. The CDR3 spells CATSGTDRGGYTF. In nucleotides, the CDR3 is TGTGCCACCAGCGGCACCGACAGGGGTGGCTACACCTTC.

The chain is built from TRBV7-6 and TRBJ2-1; possible D gene TRBD2, 5 bases. The CDR3 has 13 amino acids. Trimming left V 3 bases short and J 9 bases short, with 12 bases between. Germline CDR1 and CDR2: SGHVS and FNYEAQ. Here the CDR3 DNA reads TGTGCCAGCAGCTTTGGAGGTATGCGTGAGCAGTTCTTC. Amino acids: CASSFGGMREQFF.

CDR3 in amino acids: CASSPTGTGGYGYTF. The CDR3 DNA reads TGTGCCAGCAGCCCCACCGGGACAGGGGGCTATGGCTACACCTTC. The rearrangement links TRBV7-2 to TRBJ1-2, with 11 positions matching TRBD1. The CDR3 length is 15 residues. The germline CDR1 and CDR2 sequences are SGHTA and FQGNSA. V trimming: 5 bases; J trimming: 4 bases; junction bases outside the gene matches: 6.

The DNA for the CDR3 is TGTGCCAGCAGGATCAGATACATGAACACTGAAGCTTTCTTT. Translated: CASRIRYMNTEAFF. The rearrangement links TRBV12-1 to TRBJ1-1; no DNA check was done on the table's D call, TRBD1. TRBV12-1 is shown as a pseudogene. This CDR3 contains 14 residues.

The V and J genes are TRBV4-3 and TRBJ2-7; tentatively, D is TRBD1 (5 bases). The CDR3 loop spans 13 amino acids. The germline gives CDR1 LGHNA, CDR2 YSLEER. Trimming removed 3 bases at V and 2 bases at J, with 8 bases between. The CDR3 here is CASSQFRAYEQYF. In DNA form, the CDR3 reads TGCGCCAGCAGCCAGTTCAGGGCCTACGAGCAGTACTTC.